This is a list of T cell receptor beta chains from one sample in a study of T cell changes during pregnancy in multiple sclerosis. The repertoire was sequenced with immunoSEQ multiplex PCR; TCRdb's copy has only in-frame clones and lacks some. The sample lists 30,000 to 45,000 clones; 92% were seen once. Sequenced here: CD8+ T cells from peripheral blood mononuclear cells, sampled before pregnancy. The receptors derive from a female donor with multiple sclerosis, enrolled in a pregnancy study. Both conserved end residues are part of each CDR3. Each record gives: V gene, J gene, D gene, clone size, CDR3 DNA, CDR3 protein. D genes are given only for firm matches. Some rows have no size entry. The others give once, few or many, or a class for an expanded clone.

v_call: TRBV27; j_call: TRBJ1-1; d_call: .; clone_size: .; cdr3_nt: TGTGCCAGCGCCGGGACTGAAGCTTTCTTT; cdr3_aa: CASAGTEAFF
v_call: TRBV6-1; j_call: TRBJ1-1; d_call: .; clone_size: medium-sized; cdr3_nt: TGTGCCAGCAGTCAAAGGGGATCCGGGGGCACTGAAGCTTTCTTT; cdr3_aa: CASSQRGSGGTEAFF
v_call: TRBV7-3; j_call: TRBJ2-1; d_call: .; clone_size: .; cdr3_nt: TGTGCCAGCAGCTTAGACTCTTACAATGAGCAGTTCTTC; cdr3_aa: CASSLDSYNEQFF
v_call: TRBV19; j_call: TRBJ2-1; d_call: TRBD1; clone_size: .; cdr3_nt: TGTGCCAGTAGTATAGGGACAGGTAGTGAGCAGTTCTTC; cdr3_aa: CASSIGTGSEQFF
v_call: TRBV7-2; j_call: TRBJ2-7; d_call: TRBD2; clone_size: .; cdr3_nt: TGTGCCAGCAGCCTCCGACTAGCGGGGGGCCACGAGCAGTACTTC; cdr3_aa: CASSLRLAGGHEQYF
v_call: TRBV15; j_call: TRBJ1-5; d_call: .; clone_size: once; cdr3_nt: TGTGCCACCAGCAGGGCGAACAGGGTCGGGCAGCCCCAGCATTTT; cdr3_aa: CATSRANRVGQPQHF
v_call: TRBV27; j_call: TRBJ2-7; d_call: TRBD1; clone_size: once; cdr3_nt: TGTGCCAGCAGTCTCCGGACAGGGCCCTACGAGCAGTACTTC; cdr3_aa: CASSLRTGPYEQYF
v_call: TRBV5-1; j_call: TRBJ2-5; d_call: TRBD2; clone_size: .; cdr3_nt: TGCGCCAGCAGTCCCGGGAGGGTTGTCCAAGAGACCCAGTACTTC; cdr3_aa: CASSPGRVVQETQYF
v_call: TRBV7-3; j_call: TRBJ2-7; d_call: .; clone_size: .; cdr3_nt: TGTGCCAGCAGCTCCCTAGGAGGGCCGATGACCGAGCAGTACTTC; cdr3_aa: CASSSLGGPMTEQYF
v_call: TRBV11-2; j_call: TRBJ2-7; d_call: TRBD2; clone_size: .; cdr3_nt: TGTGCCAGCAGCCCTAGCGGGAAGGGGCGGTACGAGCAGTACTTC; cdr3_aa: CASSPSGKGRYEQYF
v_call: TRBV19; j_call: TRBJ1-3; d_call: .; clone_size: .; cdr3_nt: TGTGCCAGTAGTACAGACAGAAGCTCTGGAAACACCATATATTTT; cdr3_aa: CASSTDRSSGNTIYF
v_call: TRBV7-7; j_call: TRBJ1-1; d_call: .; clone_size: .; cdr3_nt: TGTGCCAGCAGCTTAAGCAAGAACACTGAAGCTTTCTTT; cdr3_aa: CASSLSKNTEAFF
v_call: TRBV7-9; j_call: TRBJ2-7; d_call: .; clone_size: few; cdr3_nt: TGTGCCAGCAGATTTGGGCGCGAGCAGTACTTC; cdr3_aa: CASRFGREQYF
v_call: TRBV2; j_call: TRBJ1-5; d_call: .; clone_size: .; cdr3_nt: TGTGCCAGCAGACGGGATCGGAGTAGCAATCAGCCCCAGCATTTT; cdr3_aa: CASRRDRSSNQPQHF
v_call: TRBV19; j_call: TRBJ1-2; d_call: .; clone_size: .; cdr3_nt: TGTGCCAGTAGTCCCTCCGTGTCGAACTATGGCTACACCTTC; cdr3_aa: CASSPSVSNYGYTF
v_call: TRBV13; j_call: TRBJ2-5; d_call: TRBD1; clone_size: .; cdr3_nt: TGTGCCAGCAGAGAGCGACAGGGGGTAAGGGAGACCCAGTACTTC; cdr3_aa: CASRERQGVRETQYF
v_call: TRBV6-1; j_call: TRBJ1-5; d_call: .; clone_size: .; cdr3_nt: TGTGCCAGCAGTGAAGGGAGCGGTATTAGCAATCAGCCCCAGCATTTT; cdr3_aa: CASSEGSGISNQPQHF
v_call: TRBV28; j_call: TRBJ1-1; d_call: .; clone_size: .; cdr3_nt: TGTGCCAGCACCTTCAAACCTTCTCACCCCGGCGCAACAGGGATGAACACTGAAGCTTTCTTT; cdr3_aa: CASTFKPSHPGATGMNTEAFF
v_call: TRBV6-1; j_call: TRBJ2-3; d_call: TRBD2; clone_size: .; cdr3_nt: TGTGCCAGCAGTGAAAAAGCGGGGGGGCCAGATACGCAGTATTTT; cdr3_aa: CASSEKAGGPDTQYF
v_call: TRBV10-3; j_call: TRBJ1-1; d_call: .; clone_size: .; cdr3_nt: TGTGCCATCAATCCAGGCAGGAACACTGAAGCTTTCTTT; cdr3_aa: CAINPGRNTEAFF
v_call: TRBV11-2; j_call: TRBJ2-3; d_call: TRBD2; clone_size: once; cdr3_nt: TGTGCCAGCAGAGGCGCGGGGGGGAGGGATACGCAGTATTTT; cdr3_aa: CASRGAGGRDTQYF
v_call: TRBV7-8; j_call: TRBJ2-4; d_call: TRBD2; clone_size: .; cdr3_nt: TGTGCCAGCAGCTTAAGGCTAGCGGGGGGTATAGCCAAAAACATTCAGTACTTC; cdr3_aa: CASSLRLAGGIAKNIQYF
v_call: TRBV27; j_call: TRBJ1-5; d_call: .; clone_size: once; cdr3_nt: TGTGCCAGCAGTCTCTTCCCCCAGCCCCAGCATTTT; cdr3_aa: CASSLFPQPQHF
v_call: TRBV27; j_call: TRBJ2-5; d_call: TRBD1; clone_size: .; cdr3_nt: TGTGCCAGCAGTTTGGGGCAACCGACAGGGAGTCGACAGGAGACCCAGTACTTC; cdr3_aa: CASSLGQPTGSRQETQYF
v_call: TRBV5-4; j_call: TRBJ2-5; d_call: TRBD2; clone_size: .; cdr3_nt: TGTGCCAGCAGCTCGCGGGGGGCCGAGACCCAGTACTTC; cdr3_aa: CASSSRGAETQYF
v_call: TRBV10-3; j_call: TRBJ2-1; d_call: .; clone_size: .; cdr3_nt: TGTGCCATCAGTGAGTCCCGAGGCCGAAGCTCCTACAATGAGCAGTTCTTC; cdr3_aa: CAISESRGRSSYNEQFF
v_call: TRBV6-6; j_call: TRBJ2-5; d_call: .; clone_size: few; cdr3_nt: TGTGCCAGCAGTTACAAGGGGTTCCAAGAGACCCAGTACTTC; cdr3_aa: CASSYKGFQETQYF
v_call: TRBV15; j_call: TRBJ2-7; d_call: TRBD1; clone_size: .; cdr3_nt: TGTGCCACCAGCAGGGACAGGGTATCCGAGCAGTACTTC; cdr3_aa: CATSRDRVSEQYF
v_call: TRBV28; j_call: TRBJ2-7; d_call: .; clone_size: .; cdr3_nt: TGTGCCAGCAGGATCGGACGGGGTCGGTACGAGCAGTACTTC; cdr3_aa: CASRIGRGRYEQYF
v_call: TRBV21-1; j_call: TRBJ2-1; d_call: .; clone_size: once; cdr3_nt: TGTGCCAGCAGCATGGGGGGTAAAAAGCGGGGGATGGGCTCCTACAATGAGCAGTTCTTC; cdr3_aa: CASSMGGKKRGMGSYNEQFF
v_call: TRBV29-1; j_call: TRBJ2-7; d_call: TRBD2; clone_size: .; cdr3_nt: TGCAGCGTCGCTAGCGGTGCCTACGAGCAGTACTTC; cdr3_aa: CSVASGAYEQYF
v_call: TRBV2; j_call: TRBJ2-1; d_call: TRBD1; clone_size: .; cdr3_nt: TGTGCCAGCAGTTACCCACAGGGGGCCCCGCGCCGTACGTTGATTGAGCAGTTCTTC; cdr3_aa: CASSYPQGAPRRTLIEQFF
v_call: TRBV5-4; j_call: TRBJ2-1; d_call: TRBD2; clone_size: .; cdr3_nt: TGTGCCAGCAGCGAAGGACTAGTTTATGAGCAGTTCTTC; cdr3_aa: CASSEGLVYEQFF
v_call: TRBV14; j_call: TRBJ2-1; d_call: TRBD2; clone_size: .; cdr3_nt: TGTGCCAGCAGCCAAGAAGGACTAGCGGGAGCCCTCTCCTACAATGAGCAGTTCTTC; cdr3_aa: CASSQEGLAGALSYNEQFF
v_call: TRBV7-8; j_call: TRBJ2-1; d_call: TRBD2; clone_size: .; cdr3_nt: TGTGCCAGCAGCCCACGGACTAGCGGGACAAACTACAATGAGCAGTTCTTC; cdr3_aa: CASSPRTSGTNYNEQFF
v_call: TRBV12-5; j_call: TRBJ2-3; d_call: TRBD2; clone_size: .; cdr3_nt: TGTGCTAGTGGTAGCGGGGGGACGCAGTATTTT; cdr3_aa: CASGSGGTQYF
v_call: TRBV5-5; j_call: TRBJ2-7; d_call: TRBD2; clone_size: .; cdr3_nt: TGTGCCAGCAGCTTCGGGGGACTAGCGGTTTACGAGCAGTACTTC; cdr3_aa: CASSFGGLAVYEQYF
v_call: TRBV30; j_call: TRBJ2-2; d_call: TRBD2; clone_size: once; cdr3_nt: TGTGCCTGTCCGGGGGGCACCGGGGAGCTGTTTTTT; cdr3_aa: CACPGGTGELFF
v_call: TRBV4-1; j_call: TRBJ2-3; d_call: .; clone_size: .; cdr3_nt: TGCGCCAGCAGCCAAGCGTTCGGGGGAGCGGGAGATACGCAGTATTTT; cdr3_aa: CASSQAFGGAGDTQYF
v_call: TRBV4-1; j_call: TRBJ1-1; d_call: .; clone_size: .; cdr3_nt: TGCGCCAGCAGCCAAGCTGTGACTGAAGCTTTCTTT; cdr3_aa: CASSQAVTEAFF
v_call: TRBV4-1; j_call: TRBJ1-2; d_call: TRBD1; clone_size: .; cdr3_nt: TGCGCCAGCAGCCAAGTGCCCGGACAGGGATCCTATGGCTACACCTTC; cdr3_aa: CASSQVPGQGSYGYTF
v_call: TRBV29-1; j_call: TRBJ2-1; d_call: .; clone_size: .; cdr3_nt: TGCAGCGATGGTCAACAGGGTCACAATGAGCAGTTCTTC; cdr3_aa: CSDGQQGHNEQFF
v_call: TRBV10-3; j_call: TRBJ2-1; d_call: .; clone_size: .; cdr3_nt: TGTGCCATCAGTGAGCAATTAGCACAGGCTCATGAGCAGTTCTTC; cdr3_aa: CAISEQLAQAHEQFF
v_call: TRBV10-3; j_call: TRBJ1-3; d_call: TRBD1; clone_size: .; cdr3_nt: TGTGCCATCAGCACAGGGGCTGGAAACACCATATATTTT; cdr3_aa: CAISTGAGNTIYF
v_call: TRBV9; j_call: TRBJ1-2; d_call: .; clone_size: .; cdr3_nt: TGTGCCAGCAGCGTAGCTGGAGGGCCCAGAACCTTTTATGGCTACACCTTC; cdr3_aa: CASSVAGGPRTFYGYTF
v_call: TRBV6-1; j_call: TRBJ2-7; d_call: .; clone_size: .; cdr3_nt: TGTGCCAGCAGTGAAAAACCTAGCAGCTCCTACGAGCAGTACTTC; cdr3_aa: CASSEKPSSSYEQYF
v_call: TRBV30; j_call: TRBJ2-3; d_call: TRBD2; clone_size: .; cdr3_nt: TGTGCCTGGAGTTCGGGGGGGGCATCAGATACGCAGTATTTT; cdr3_aa: CAWSSGGASDTQYF
v_call: TRBV5-1; j_call: TRBJ2-7; d_call: .; clone_size: .; cdr3_nt: TGCGCCCTCGGGTGGGGGAGGTTCACCTACGAGCAGTACTTC; cdr3_aa: CALGWGRFTYEQYF
v_call: TRBV9; j_call: TRBJ1-2; d_call: .; clone_size: .; cdr3_nt: TGTGCCAGCGGAGGAACTAACTATGGCTACACCTTC; cdr3_aa: CASGGTNYGYTF
v_call: TRBV5-1; j_call: TRBJ1-2; d_call: .; clone_size: .; cdr3_nt: TGCGCCAGCAGCGAGGCAGGGCTTGGCTACACCTTC; cdr3_aa: CASSEAGLGYTF
v_call: TRBV29-1; j_call: TRBJ2-6; d_call: TRBD1; clone_size: .; cdr3_nt: TGCAGCGTTGAAGAGTGGGCAGGGGGTAATCACTCTGGGGCCAACGTCCTGACTTTC; cdr3_aa: CSVEEWAGGNHSGANVLTF
v_call: TRBV6-1; j_call: TRBJ1-2; d_call: TRBD1; clone_size: .; cdr3_nt: TGTGCCAGCCCGCCTCTCGACAGGGCCTCTGGCTACACCTTC; cdr3_aa: CASPPLDRASGYTF
v_call: TRBV2; j_call: TRBJ2-7; d_call: TRBD2; clone_size: .; cdr3_nt: TGTGCCAGCCGCGGGAGGGCCTACGAGCAGTACTTC; cdr3_aa: CASRGRAYEQYF
v_call: TRBV27; j_call: TRBJ2-7; d_call: .; clone_size: once; cdr3_nt: TGTGCCAGCAGTTCCACTAGGTCGGGAGAGCAGTACTTC; cdr3_aa: CASSSTRSGEQYF
v_call: TRBV5-1; j_call: TRBJ1-3; d_call: .; clone_size: .; cdr3_nt: TGCGCCAGCAGCTTGGAAGGGAGCAACTCGGGAAACACCATATATTTT; cdr3_aa: CASSLEGSNSGNTIYF
v_call: TRBV5-1; j_call: TRBJ2-3; d_call: .; clone_size: .; cdr3_nt: TGCGCCAGCAGCTTGGTTCAGGGCGGCGGCACAGATACGCAGTATTTT; cdr3_aa: CASSLVQGGGTDTQYF